The 11 T cell receptor beta chains below come from one sample, sequenced in a study of identical twins. Each CDR3 protein is one row after TCRdb ran MiXCR on the 5' RACE reads. Counted here are around 490,000 distinct CDR3 sequences, approximately 14% occurring once; the ten biggest clones make up nearly 0.45%. The sample also formed part of further work on yellow fever vaccine responses in identical twins.

The sequenced sample consisted of CD4+ T cells sorted from blood. The receptors stem from a woman between 18 and 29 years old in good health.

The genes are TRBV5-1 and TRBJ2-3, with D hard to call. Trimming took 0 bases from V and 2 from J, leaving 10 bases between them. Germline lookup yields CDR1 SGHRS and CDR2 YFSETQ. CDR3 size: 15 residues. The CDR3 sequence: CASSLEWSHTDTQYF. The CDR3 nucleotides are TGCGCCAGCAGCTTGGAATGGTCCCACACAGATACGCAGTATTTT.

The chain uses TRBV19 and TRBJ2-7, with a tentative D call TRBD1 (5 bases). Germline V CDR1 and CDR2: LNHDA, SQIVND (reference sequence). V was pared by 8 bases and J by 2 bases, with 13 bases between. The CDR3 spans 13 residues. The CDR3 nucleotides read TGTGCCAGTGGCTCAGGGATAACCTACGAGCAGTACGTC. This sequence encodes CASGSGITYEQYV.

This clonotype was counted at least ten times. This rearrangement joins TRBV4-1 to TRBJ2-5; D remains ambiguous. With 4 bases removed from V and 3 bases from J, the gap between germline ends came to 12 bases. CDR1 is MGHRA and CDR2 is YSYEKL in the germline V gene. This CDR3 contains 14 residues. Here the CDR3 reads CASSLHLTKETQYF. As DNA, the CDR3 is TGCGCCAGCAGCCTCCACCTCACAAAAGAGACCCAGTACTTC.

The CDR3 loop is CSAYTGFRADTQYF. CDR3 DNA sequence: TGCAGCGCCTATACAGGGTTCAGGGCAGATACGCAGTATTTT. The rearrangement uses TRBV29-1 and TRBJ2-3; D is possibly TRBD1 (6 bases). The CDR3 totals 14 residues. Per germline, CDR1 SQVTM and CDR2 ANQGSEA. The V gene lost 7 bases and the J gene lost 4 bases, with 18 bases spanning the gap.

The chain uses TRBV10-3 and TRBJ2-2, with D unresolved. V was pared by 6 bases and J by 7 bases, with 15 bases between. From germline, CDR1 is ENHRY and CDR2 SYGVKD. The CDR3 length is 14 residues. The CDR3 region has the DNA TGTGCCATCAGCGATTTCCCAACGGGCGGGGAGCTGTTTTTT. It codes for CAISDFPTGGELFF.

As DNA, the CDR3 is TGTGCCAGCAGCTTAGGGTTAGCGGGAGGGCCAAGCACAGATACGCAGTATTTT. The encoded protein is CASSLGLAGGPSTDTQYF. The chain links TRBV11-1 to TRBJ2-3, with 11 bases lining up with TRBD2. J gave up 0 bases and V 1 base, and 6 bases lay outside the gene matches. Germline V lookup: CDR1 SGHAT, CDR2 FQDESV (reference sequence). The CDR3 extends over 18 amino acids.

The rearrangement joins TRBV6-1 to TRBJ1-1, with TRBD1 identical over 9 bases. V was pared by 7 bases and J by 5 bases, with 5 bases of the junction left unmatched. This CDR3 contains 13 residues. Germline CDR1 is MNHNS and CDR2 is SASEGT. The CDR3 protein is CASILTGGTEAFF. CDR3 DNA: TGTGCCAGCATATTGACAGGGGGAACTGAAGCTTTCTTT.

Only a few counts were recorded for this clonotype. The rearrangement links TRBV28 to TRBJ1-1; 8 positions match TRBD1. Looked up from germline, CDR1 is MDHEN and CDR2 is SYDVKM. The CDR3 has 18 residues. J was trimmed by 0 bases and V by 3 bases; bases with no gene match: 12. Written as DNA, the CDR3 is TGTGCCAGCAGTTTCCCAACAGGGGGGGGTCGGCTGAACACTGAAGCTTTCTTT. Encoded protein: CASSFPTGGGRLNTEAFF.

V usage is TRBV5-5 and J usage is TRBJ2-2; 8 bases agree with TRBD1. The CDR3 has 15 residues. Unmatched junction bases numbered 6, after V lost 3 bases and J lost 5 bases. CDR1 is SGHKS and CDR2 is YYEKEE in the germline V gene (reference sequence). DNA of the CDR3: TGTGCCAGCAGCTCGGTTACAGGGGGGACCGGGGAGCTGTTTTTT. Amino acids: CASSSVTGGTGELFF.

This clonotype was seen a few times. The chain links TRBV29-1 to TRBJ1-1; D not resolved. This CDR3 has 14 residues. V dropped 2 bases and J dropped 4 bases, with 14 bases sitting between them. Germline CDR1 reads SQVTM; CDR2 reads ANQGSEA. CDR3: CSVEKVLGSTEAFF. Written as DNA, the CDR3 is TGCAGCGTTGAAAAGGTTTTGGGGAGCACTGAAGCTTTCTTT.

Regarding this clonotype: This CDR3 is missing its conserved last phenylalanine or tryptophan, likely due to a read error. In nucleotides, the CDR3 is TGTGCCAGCAGCTTAGTCTCTAGCGGGTCCAATGAGCAGTTCTTA. It translates to CASSLVSSGSNEQFL. The gene calls are TRBV7-6 and TRBJ2-1, with 8 bases aligning to TRBD2. This CDR3 has 15 amino acids. The germline V gene encodes CDR1 SGHVS and CDR2 FNYEAQ. J was trimmed by 6 bases and V by 1 base; bases with no gene match: 5.